The 28 T cell receptor beta chains reported below all come from one sample, sequenced in a study of T cells after yellow fever vaccination. Using its own MiXCR run on the 5' RACE reads, TCRdb lists one record per CDR3 protein. Of over 300,000 distinct CDR3 sequences listed, 6.5% to 8.5% were seen once; the top ten hold 15% to 20%. Sequenced material: PBMCs, taken approximately 40 days after the first yellow fever vaccination. These receptors originate from a man aged 18-30 years who received the YFV17D yellow fever vaccine.

The table lists this clonotype with many counts. The V and J genes are TRBV29-1 and TRBJ2-5; D is tentatively TRBD1 or TRBD2 (6 bases each). V was cut by 3 bases and J by 2 bases, with 16 bases left in between. This CDR3 is built from 15 residues. The germline CDR1 and CDR2 sequences are SQVTM and ANQGSEA. CDR3 nucleotide sequence: TGCAGCGTTGAGAGAAACGGGGGCGGGCAAGAGACCCAGTACTTC. Encoded protein: CSVERNGGGQETQYF. Variable domain in full (rest from reference TRBV29-1 and TRBJ2-5): SAVISQKPSRDICQRGTSLTIQCQVDSQVTMMFWYRQQPGQSLTLIATANQGSEATYESGFVIDKFPISRPNLTFSTLTVSNMSPEDSSIYLCSVERNGGGQETQYFGPGTRLLVL.

The V call is TRBV20-1, the J call TRBJ2-3; 7 nucleotides line up with TRBD1. The CDR3 runs 16 residues. Germline V gene lookup returns CDR1 DFQATT and CDR2 SNEGSKA (reference sequence). J lost 3 bases, V lost 0 bases, and 9 bases had no gene match. The CDR3 sequence is CSARDDFRGFTDTQYF. The DNA for the CDR3 is TGCAGTGCTAGAGACGACTTCAGGGGGTTTACAGATACGCAGTATTTT.

This clonotype was picked up a small number of times. The chain is built from TRBV9 and TRBJ2-7; tentatively, D is TRBD2 (6 bases). Trimming took 3 bases from V and 2 from J, leaving 12 bases between them. The CDR3 runs to 14 residues. Germline values: CDR1 SGDLS, CDR2 YYNGEE. CDR3 loop: CASSAGGGTYEQYF. Written as DNA, the CDR3 is TGTGCCAGCAGCGCCGGCGGAGGGACCTACGAGCAGTACTTC.

This clonotype came up many times. V usage is TRBV7-2 and J usage is TRBJ1-4, with unresolved D. Germline values: CDR1 SGHTA, CDR2 FQGNSA. With 1 base removed from V and 0 bases from J, the gap between germline ends came to 6 bases. The length of the CDR3 is 15 residues. The CDR3 region is CASSLGRATNEKLFF. In DNA, the CDR3 is TGTGCCAGCAGCTTAGGAAGGGCAACTAATGAAAAACTGTTTTTT.

This rearrangement joins TRBV24-1 to TRBJ2-5; D gene unclear. Deletions cut 3 bases from V and 4 bases from J, with 14 bases between. The CDR3 runs 15 residues. Looked up from germline, CDR1 is KGHDR and CDR2 is SFDVKD. CDR3 nucleotides: TGTGCCACCAGTGATCCAGCCCGACCAGGAGAGACCCAGTACTTC. It yields the protein CATSDPARPGETQYF.

The chain uses TRBV5-8 and TRBJ2-7; TRBD1 matches at 10 bases. Germline CDR1 SGHTS, CDR2 YDEGEE. This CDR3 is built from 15 residues. Trimming took 1 base from V and 3 from J; bases not matched to a gene: 4. The DNA of the CDR3 is TGTGCCAGCAGCTTGTCGACAGGGGGCATCTACGAGCAGTACTTC. Its protein product is CASSLSTGGIYEQYF. The full variable domain, in which reference TRBV5-8 and TRBJ2-7 provide the parts outside the CDR3, is EAGVTQSPTHLIKTRGQQATLRCSPISGHTSVYWYQQALGLGLQFLLWYDEGEERNRGNFPPRFSGRQFPNYSSELNVNALELEDSALYLCASSLSTGGIYEQYFGPGTRLTVT.

The chain combines TRBV6-5 with TRBJ1-2; 9 bases line up with TRBD1. J was trimmed by 1 base and V by 4 bases; bases with no gene match: 4. Germline loops: CDR1 MNHEY, CDR2 SVGAGI. The CDR3 length is 15 residues. CDR3 sequence (DNA): TGTGCCAGCAGTTCCGGGACAGGGTTTAACTATGGCTACACCTTC. Translated, it gives CASSSGTGFNYGYTF.

The chain is built from TRBV12-5 and TRBJ2-5; D tentatively reads TRBD1 or TRBD2 (6 bases each). Germline CDR1 reads LGHNT; CDR2 reads FRNRAP. The CDR3 loop spans 17 amino acids. The CDR3 region is CACTLLGGGGLQETQYF. For the CDR3, the DNA is TGTGCCTGCACCCTCCTTGGGGGTGGGGGGCTCCAAGAGACCCAGTACTTC.

The V gene is TRBV5-1, the J gene TRBJ1-6, with D unresolved. Trimming removed 0 bases from V and 2 bases from J, with 9 bases in between. CDR3 length: 16 residues. CDR1 SGHRS and CDR2 YFSETQ come from the germline V gene. The CDR3 protein is CASSLAGGTYNSPLHF. For the CDR3, the DNA is TGCGCCAGCAGCTTGGCGGGCGGCACCTATAATTCACCCCTCCACTTT.

The gene calls are TRBV29-1 and TRBJ1-1; 8 bases line up with TRBD1. Germline assignment: CDR1 SQVTM and CDR2 ANQGSEA. The ends lost 5 bases at V and 5 bases at J; junction bases unmatched: 7. The CDR3 extends over 13 amino acids. CDR3 amino acids: CSVTGGQGTEAFF. The CDR3 nucleotides read TGCAGCGTTACAGGGGGTCAGGGGACTGAAGCTTTCTTT.

The rearrangement uses TRBV2 and TRBJ2-3; 10 nucleotides agree with TRBD1. CDR1 and CDR2 from the germline V gene are SNHLY and FYNNEI. The V gene end was trimmed by 9 bases and the J gene end by 0 bases; junction bases not matched to a gene: 3. The CDR3 is made up of 14 amino acids. The CDR3 spells CARGQGTSTDTQYF. The CDR3 DNA follows: TGTGCCAGGGGACAGGGGACTAGCACAGATACGCAGTATTTT.

The genes are TRBV6-5 and TRBJ1-1; D unresolved. The ends were cut back, 4 bases at V and 5 bases at J, with 17 bases in the middle. The CDR3 loop spans 15 amino acids. The germline V gene encodes CDR1 MNHEY and CDR2 SVGAGI. As DNA, the CDR3 is TGTGCCAGCAGTTCTTACGACCCCGGCGGTACTGAAGCTTTCTTT. It yields the protein CASSSYDPGGTEAFF.

Here the CDR3 reads CAISEPPAGEREQYF. CDR3 DNA: TGTGCCATCAGTGAGCCACCGGCGGGGGAGAGAGAGCAGTACTTC. This chain links TRBV10-3 with TRBJ2-7; 7 nucleotides line up with TRBD2. CDR1 ENHRY and CDR2 SYGVKD come from the germline V gene. V lost 2 bases and J lost 7; bases outside the gene matches: 11. This CDR3 is 15 amino acids long.

In DNA form, the CDR3 reads TGTGCCAGCAGCTCCCGCGAGGGTTTCCGTCAGCCCCAGCATTTT. It codes for CASSSREGFRQPQHF. V and J are TRBV7-8 and TRBJ1-5, with D uncertain. This CDR3 has 15 amino acids. The V gene's germline CDR1 is SGHVS and CDR2 FQNEAQ. V was pared by 4 bases and J by 6 bases, with 16 bases between.

Many counts were recorded for this clonotype. The rearrangement links TRBV5-1 to TRBJ2-2; 7 bases agree with TRBD1. The CDR3 totals 16 residues. Trimming took 4 bases from V and 5 from J; bases not matched to a gene: 11. CDR1 is SGHRS and CDR2 is YFSETQ in the germline V gene. The CDR3 reads CASSLTPTGLTGELFF. CDR3 bases: TGCGCCAGCAGCCTAACTCCGACAGGGCTAACCGGGGAGCTGTTTTTT.

This clonotype has a count of ten or more. The chain is built from TRBV21-1 and TRBJ2-3. TRBV21-1 is annotated as a pseudogene. The CDR3 is 12 residues long. CDR3 residues: CARTGCTDTQYF. The CDR3 coding sequence is TGTGCCAGGACGGGTTGCACAGATACGCAGTATTTT.

This clonotype was seen at least ten times. This CDR3 reads CASSLSQGSYNEQFF. The CDR3, as DNA: TGTGCCAGCAGCTTGAGTCAGGGATCCTACAATGAGCAGTTCTTC. The chain combines TRBV5-4 with TRBJ2-1; a possible D gene is TRBD1 (5 bases). Germline V gene sequence: CDR1 SGHNT, CDR2 YYREEE (reference sequence). The germline V and J ends were trimmed by 1 base and 1 base, with 9 bases remaining between them. The CDR3 spans 15 residues. The entire variable domain, with the rest obtained from reference TRBV5-4 and TRBJ2-1, is as follows: ETGVTQSPTHLIKTRGQQVTLRCSSQSGHNTVSWYQQALGQGPQFIFQYYREEENGRGNFPPRFSGLQFPNYSSELNVNALELDDSALYLCASSLSQGSYNEQFFGPGTRLTVL.

This clonotype was detected many times. The gene calls are TRBV5-1 and TRBJ1-6; D not certain. CDR3 length equals 15 residues. Trimming shortened V by 0 bases and J by 5 bases, and 9 bases separated the two germline ends. Per germline, CDR1 SGHRS and CDR2 YFSETQ. CDR3 DNA sequence: TGCGCCAGCAGCTTGGGCTTCGGGGATAATTCACCCCTCCACTTT. This encodes CASSLGFGDNSPLHF.

This clonotype was counted at least ten times. The CDR3 loop is CASSQDLITGTASYEQYF. The CDR3 nucleotides are TGCGCCAGCAGCCAAGATTTAATTACCGGGACGGCTTCCTACGAGCAGTACTTC. This chain uses TRBV4-3 with TRBJ2-7; D possibly uses TRBD1 or TRBD2 (5 bases each). Germline-derived CDR1 and CDR2 are LGHNA and YSLEER. Between the trimmed V and J ends, which lost 0 bases and 1 base, there was a span of 19 bases. The CDR3 is made up of 18 amino acids.

This clonotype was found many times. The genes are TRBV4-3 and TRBJ1-6; 7 nucleotides align to TRBD1. Germline V gives CDR1 LGHNA, CDR2 YSLEER. The CDR3 has 18 amino acids. V shed 0 bases and J 3 bases; nucleotides not matched to a gene: 8. The CDR3 loop is CASSQEVWRGLYNSPLHF. CDR3 bases: TGCGCCAGCAGCCAAGAAGTCTGGAGGGGGCTCTATAATTCACCCCTCCACTTT.

In its sample, this clonotype was seen many times. The chain joins TRBV29-1 to TRBJ2-1; 9 bases are shared with TRBD2. Germline V gives CDR1 SQVTM, CDR2 ANQGSEA. This CDR3 is built from 15 residues. Trimming cost V 5 bases and J 8 bases; bases outside gene matches: 13. Here the CDR3 reads CSVNAVAGLADEQFF. The CDR3 region has the DNA TGCAGCGTTAATGCCGTAGCGGGACTAGCCGATGAGCAGTTCTTC.

This clonotype was counted a few times. The rearrangement links TRBV6-1 to TRBJ2-3, with 10 positions matching TRBD2. There are 15 residues in the CDR3. Unmatched junction bases numbered 7, after V lost 5 bases and J lost 5 bases. CDR1 is MNHNS and CDR2 is SASEGT in the germline V gene. The CDR3 coding sequence is TGTGCCAGCAGTAAACTAGCGGGGAAATTAGATACGCAGTATTTT. Its translation is CASSKLAGKLDTQYF.

This clonotype was counted ten times or more. The gene calls are TRBV5-1 and TRBJ2-5; TRBD2 is a possible D gene (5 bases). The CDR3 runs 14 residues. The ends were cut back, 2 bases at V and 5 bases at J, with 13 bases in the middle. Germline V gives CDR1 SGHRS, CDR2 YFSETQ. As DNA, the CDR3 is TGCGCCAGCAGCTTCCGGGATATGGGGGAGACCCAGTACTTC. Its translation is CASSFRDMGETQYF.

The rearrangement joins TRBV28 to TRBJ2-1; D remains ambiguous. Looked up from germline, CDR1 is MDHEN and CDR2 is SYDVKM. Trimming took off 8 bases at V and 4 bases at J, with 12 bases between the two ends. The CDR3 contains 13 residues. CDR3 nucleotide sequence: TGTGCCAGCTCCGGATCTCTTTACAATGAGCAGTTCTTC. Its protein product is CASSGSLYNEQFF.

Ten or more counts support this clonotype. This chain joins TRBV5-1 and TRBJ2-3; TRBD1 might be the D (5 bases). Trimming stripped 4 bases from V and 0 bases from J, with 15 bases between. This CDR3 contains 16 residues. Germline assignment: CDR1 SGHRS and CDR2 YFSETQ. CDR3 sequence reads: CASSLPRAGSTDTQYF. DNA of the CDR3: TGCGCCAGCAGCCTCCCCCGAGCAGGGAGCACAGATACGCAGTATTTT. The variable domain in full, completed from reference TRBV5-1 and TRBJ2-3, reads KAGVTQTPRYLIKTRGQQVTLSCSPISGHRSVSWYQQTPGQGLQFLFEYFSETQRNKGNFPGRFSGRQFSNSRSEMNVSTLELGDSALYLCASSLPRAGSTDTQYFGPGTRLTVL.

The CDR3 coding sequence is TGTGCCTGCTGTTTGGGAGATAGCGGGGGGGCGAGAGAGACCCAGTACTTC. Its protein is CACCLGDSGGARETQYF. The chain employs TRBV6-7 and TRBJ2-5, with 11 positions matching TRBD2. TRBV6-7 is recorded as an ORF, its role being uncertain. Trimming at V came to 11 bases and at J to 4 bases, leaving 18 bases not matched to a gene. CDR3 length: 17 residues.

This clonotype was observed a handful of times. V usage is TRBV11-1 and J usage is TRBJ2-3, with D possibly matching TRBD1 (6 bases). Germline CDR1 and CDR2: SGHAT and FQDESV (reference sequence). The CDR3 contains 16 residues. V shed 3 bases and J shed 0 bases, with 13 bases lying between them. This chain's CDR3 is CASSFRQGSSTDTQYF. CDR3 bases: TGTGCCAGCAGCTTCCGGCAGGGGAGTAGCACAGATACGCAGTATTTT.

This clonotype was detected many times. The chain has TRBV4-3 and TRBJ2-3, with 7 bases lining up with TRBD1. From germline, CDR1 is LGHNA and CDR2 YSLEER. The CDR3 contains 16 residues. V was pared by 1 base and J by 5 bases, with 9 bases of the junction left unmatched. The CDR3 protein is CASSQGQGLRGDTQYF. Written as DNA, the CDR3 is TGCGCCAGCAGCCAAGGACAGGGATTACGGGGAGATACGCAGTATTTT.